This T cell receptor beta chain stems from a study of tumor-infiltrating lymphocytes in localized non-small cell lung cancer. Regarding the study as a whole: TCR sequencing covered a subset of patients with enough tissue.

The table came from immunoSEQ multiplex PCR; TCRdb's copy has only in-frame clones and leaves some out. This table holds 20,000 to 30,000 clones, approximately 71% found once. V dropped 1 base and J dropped 4 bases, with 15 bases sitting between them. The V gene's germline CDR1 is SGHDT and CDR2 YYEEEE. The CDR3 runs 16 residues. In the case of this clone: Its antigen is undetermined.

Sequencing input: lung tumor tissue. This chain links TRBV5-6 with TRBJ1-5; D gene unclear. This receptor was identified in a human donor with non-small cell lung cancer. CDR3 sequence (DNA): TGTGCCAGCAGCTTGACGGCAGGAGCTTTGAATCAGCCCCAGCATTTT. This codes for CASSLTAGALNQPQHF.